Listed here are 23 T cell receptor beta chains from one sample, sequenced in a study of cytomegalovirus exposure and HLA in healthy donors. The PCR contained 60 Vbeta and 13 Jbeta primers. The repertoire was sequenced with immunoSEQ multiplex PCR; TCRdb's copy has only in-frame clones and lacks some. The table has around 150,000 clones, just under 80% seen once. Sequences were obtained from PBMCs. These receptors were collected from a man aged 25-45 years in good health.

This CDR3 is CASSPPDRANEKLFF. The CDR3 DNA sequence: TGTGCCAGCAGTCCCCCGGACAGGGCTAATGAAAAACTGTTTTTT. The V and J genes are TRBV28 and TRBJ1-4, with 8 bases lining up with TRBD1. The CDR3 runs 15 residues. Germline assignment: CDR1 MDHEN and CDR2 SYDVKM. Germline trimming cut 5 bases from V and 3 bases from J; bases unmatched to any gene: 5.

The chain carries TRBV4-3 and TRBJ1-2, with no clear D. Per germline, CDR1 LGHNA and CDR2 YSLEER. Trimming removed 0 bases from V and 13 bases from J, with 21 bases in between. The CDR3 sequence is 15 residues long. DNA for the CDR3: TGCGCCAGCAGCCAAGACCCCACCGGTCGTCTCGGGAGCACCTTC. Its translation is CASSQDPTGRLGSTF.

The V gene is TRBV4-3, the J gene TRBJ2-7; D ambiguous. This CDR3 is 15 amino acids long. Germline V CDR1 and CDR2: LGHNA, YSLEER. V lost 0 bases to trimming and J lost 4 bases, with 13 bases between them. The DNA of the CDR3 is TGCGCCAGCAGCCAAGATCGGTACGGAGATTACGAGCAGTACTTC. Translated, it gives CASSQDRYGDYEQYF.

The chain uses TRBV7-8 and TRBJ2-2, with D perhaps matching TRBD1 (5 bases). This CDR3 has 14 residues. From germline, CDR1 is SGHVS and CDR2 FQNEAQ. The V end lost 2 bases, the J end lost 4 bases, and 8 bases lay between the germline ends. This CDR3 reads CASSLQGCTGELFF. The CDR3 nucleotides read TGTGCCAGCAGCTTACAGGGTTGCACCGGGGAGCTGTTTTTT.

The chain employs TRBV29-1 and TRBJ2-5, with 11 positions matching TRBD2. The end of the DNA fits TRBJ2-7 better, so the J call may be wrong. The germline V gene encodes CDR1 SQVTM and CDR2 ANQGSEA. The CDR3 sequence is 14 residues long. DNA of the CDR3: TGCAGCTCCGGAGGGGTAGCGGGAGGGGACGAGCAGTACTTC. Amino acids: CSSGGVAGGDEQYF.

This rearrangement joins TRBV7-2 to TRBJ2-1; TRBD2 matches at 9 bases. CDR1 SGHTA and CDR2 FQGNSA come from the germline V gene. V trimming: 4 bases; J trimming: 8 bases; junction bases outside the gene matches: 9. This CDR3 is 15 amino acids long. The CDR3 sequence: CASSSRVAGVYEQFF. CDR3 nucleotides: TGTGCCAGCAGCTCTCGGGTAGCGGGGGTCTATGAGCAGTTCTTC.

The V and J genes are TRBV7-3 and TRBJ1-2; TRBD1 matches at 10 bases. The CDR3 contains 13 residues. With 4 bases clipped from V and 8 bases from J, the junction kept 4 bases outside the gene matches. CDR1 is SGHTA and CDR2 is FQGTGA in the germline V gene. The CDR3 nucleotides are TGTGCCAGCAGCTGGACAGGGGGACAGGGCTACACCTTC. Encoded protein: CASSWTGGQGYTF.

The rearrangement links TRBV13 to TRBJ2-1, with D possibly matching TRBD2 (5 bases). The germline V gene encodes CDR1 PRHDT and CDR2 FYEKMQ (reference sequence). The germline V and J ends were trimmed by 6 bases and 9 bases, with 9 bases remaining between them. This CDR3 has 11 amino acids. CDR3 region: CASRGEGEQFF. The DNA for the CDR3 is TGTGCCAGCAGGGGAGAGGGTGAGCAGTTCTTC.

This chain connects TRBV7-9 to TRBJ1-2, with D possibly matching TRBD1 (6 bases). This CDR3 is built from 17 residues. Germline lookup yields CDR1 SEHNR and CDR2 FQNEAQ (reference sequence). Trimming removed 5 bases at V and 7 bases at J, with 26 bases between. The DNA for the CDR3 is TGTGCCAGCAGCCGGCCAGGGGCCTTCGGGGGGGAGCCTGGCTACACCTTC. Encoded protein: CASSRPGAFGGEPGYTF.

This clone turned up a few times. This sequence joins TRBV4-1 and TRBJ2-7, with a tentative D call TRBD2 (6 bases). Trimming pared 1 base from V and 0 bases from J, leaving 16 bases between. Germline V gene lookup returns CDR1 MGHRA and CDR2 YSYEKL. The CDR3 is made up of 17 amino acids. In DNA form, the CDR3 reads TGCGCCAGCAGCCAAGGCCCGACTAGACCTTCCTCCTACGAGCAGTACTTC. Translating gives CASSQGPTRPSSYEQYF.

J is TRBJ1-5 and V is TRBV19; tentative D call: TRBD1 (5 bases). V was clipped by 6 bases and J by 4 bases, with 25 bases between them. Germline lookup yields CDR1 LNHDA and CDR2 SQIVND (reference sequence). CDR3 length: 18 residues. The CDR3 region is CASSRISRGNIGNQPQHF. The CDR3 DNA sequence: TGTGCCAGTAGCCGTATCTCTCGGGGGAATATAGGGAATCAGCCCCAGCATTTT. Looking up the rest from reference TRBV19 and TRBJ1-5 gives the full variable domain: DGGITQSPKYLFRKEGQNVTLSCEQNLNHDAMYWYRQDPGQGLRLIYYSQIVNDFQKGDIAEGYSVSREKKESFPLTVTSAQKNPTAFYLCASSRISRGNIGNQPQHFGDGTRLSIL.

CDR3 in amino acids: CASSPGQGIGELFF. The DNA of the CDR3 is TGTGCCAGCAGTCCGGGACAGGGGATCGGGGAGCTGTTTTTT. The rearrangement uses TRBV27 and TRBJ2-2, with TRBD1 identical over 10 bases. The CDR3 loop spans 14 amino acids. Germline CDR1 reads MNHEY; CDR2 reads SMNVEV (reference sequence). V lost 5 bases to trimming and J lost 7 bases; unmatched junction nucleotides: 4.

The CDR3 loop is CASKTGLANTDTQYF. The DNA of the CDR3 is TGTGCCAGCAAAACCGGACTAGCGAACACAGATACGCAGTATTTT. The chain combines TRBV6-5 with TRBJ2-3, with 9 bases matching TRBD2. J was trimmed by 2 bases and V by 7 bases; bases with no gene match: 7. Germline CDR1 MNHEY, CDR2 SVGAGI. The CDR3 is 15 residues long.

The chain recombines TRBV7-9 with TRBJ2-5; D call uncertain. Germline CDR1 reads SEHNR; CDR2 reads FQNEAQ (reference sequence). CDR3 size: 12 residues. Trimming cost V 5 bases and J 4 bases, with 8 bases left between them. CDR3 DNA sequence: TGTGCCAGCAGCCTAACCGCAGAGACCCAGTACTTC. It translates to CASSLTAETQYF.

The J gene is TRBJ2-2, the V gene TRBV4-3; a weak D match, TRBD1 (5 bases). The CDR3 is made up of 14 amino acids. V was shortened by 0 bases and J by 4 bases, with 6 bases between the two germline ends. CDR1 is LGHNA and CDR2 is YSLEER in the germline V gene. The CDR3: CASSQDQGTGELFF. Here the CDR3 DNA reads TGCGCCAGCAGCCAAGACCAGGGCACCGGGGAGCTGTTTTTT.

V usage is TRBV5-5 and J usage is TRBJ1-1; no clear D. Germline loops: CDR1 SGHKS, CDR2 YYEKEE (reference sequence). V lost 4 bases and J 7 bases, leaving 14 bases between the germline ends. The CDR3 totals 13 residues. Here the CDR3 reads CASSKAPSGEAFF. CDR3 coding DNA: TGTGCCAGCAGCAAAGCGCCGTCGGGTGAAGCTTTCTTT.

The gene calls are TRBV7-9 and TRBJ1-1; no clear D. The CDR3 consists of 14 residues. Trimming stripped 5 bases from V and 0 bases from J, with 10 bases between. Germline V CDR1 and CDR2: SEHNR, FQNEAQ (reference sequence). CDR3 in amino acids: CASSTVFMNTEAFF. The CDR3 DNA reads as TGTGCCAGCAGCACGGTTTTCATGAACACTGAAGCTTTCTTT.

This clone was counted once. A junction boundary mismatches the germline segment, possibly from a read error. The V and J genes are TRBV7-9 and TRBJ2-7; 7 bases fit TRBD1. Germline V gene data show CDR1 as SEHNR and CDR2 as FQNEAQ (reference sequence). The CDR3 length is 13 residues. CDR3 nucleotides: TGTTCCAGCAGCCTACGGACAGGAGACGAGCAGTACTTC. As protein: CSSSLRTGDEQYF. The full variable domain, in which reference TRBV7-9 and TRBJ2-7 provide the parts outside the CDR3, is DTGVSQNPRHKITKRGQNVTFRCDPISEHNRLYWYRQTLGQGPEFLTYFQNEAQLEKSRLLSDRFSAERPKGSFSTLEIQRTEQGDSAMYLCSSSLRTGDEQYFGPGTRLTVT.

This clone has a single count. The chain employs TRBV6-1 and TRBJ1-5, with D perhaps TRBD1 (5 bases). The germline V and J ends were trimmed by 2 bases and 11 bases, with 19 bases remaining between them. The germline V gene has CDR1 MNHNS and CDR2 SASEGT. The CDR3 length is 15 residues. CDR3 sequence reads: CASSERGELISTQHF. Written as DNA, the CDR3 is TGTGCCAGCAGTGAAAGGGGCGAACTAATATCAACCCAGCATTTT.

This chain joins TRBV5-1 and TRBJ2-7; D uncertain. V was clipped by 0 bases and J by 6 bases, with 7 bases between them. This CDR3 comprises 12 residues. Germline values: CDR1 SGHRS, CDR2 YFSETQ. The CDR3 protein is CASSLAGPEQYF. The CDR3 region has the DNA TGCGCCAGCAGCTTGGCGGGTCCCGAGCAGTACTTC.

The chain has TRBV5-4 and TRBJ2-5; D is possibly TRBD2 (6 bases). Germline CDR1 reads SGHNT; CDR2 reads YYREEE (reference sequence). Trimming left V 4 bases short and J 2 bases short, with 15 bases between. CDR3 length: 15 residues. The CDR3 loop is CASSRPGGGQETQYF. Written as DNA, the CDR3 is TGTGCCAGCAGCCGCCCCGGGGGTGGGCAAGAGACCCAGTACTTC.

The chain employs TRBV30 and TRBJ1-1, with a tentative D call TRBD1 (5 bases). The germline gives CDR1 GTSNPN, CDR2 SVGIG (reference sequence). The V end was cut by 3 bases, the J end by 0 bases, with 11 bases between. The CDR3 extends over 14 amino acids. CDR3 sequence: CAWRAGRLNTEAFF. The CDR3 DNA is TGTGCCTGGAGGGCGGGACGGCTGAACACTGAAGCTTTCTTT.

This clone was seen a single time. The chain is built from TRBV7-9 and TRBJ1-1; 10 nucleotides match TRBD1. The V gene's germline CDR1 is SEHNR and CDR2 FQNEAQ (reference sequence). The ends lost 5 bases at V and 2 bases at J; junction bases unmatched: 5. The CDR3 runs to 15 residues. The CDR3, as DNA: TGTGCCAGCAGCAGCCGGGACAGGGGAAACACTGAAGCTTTCTTT. Protein: CASSSRDRGNTEAFF.